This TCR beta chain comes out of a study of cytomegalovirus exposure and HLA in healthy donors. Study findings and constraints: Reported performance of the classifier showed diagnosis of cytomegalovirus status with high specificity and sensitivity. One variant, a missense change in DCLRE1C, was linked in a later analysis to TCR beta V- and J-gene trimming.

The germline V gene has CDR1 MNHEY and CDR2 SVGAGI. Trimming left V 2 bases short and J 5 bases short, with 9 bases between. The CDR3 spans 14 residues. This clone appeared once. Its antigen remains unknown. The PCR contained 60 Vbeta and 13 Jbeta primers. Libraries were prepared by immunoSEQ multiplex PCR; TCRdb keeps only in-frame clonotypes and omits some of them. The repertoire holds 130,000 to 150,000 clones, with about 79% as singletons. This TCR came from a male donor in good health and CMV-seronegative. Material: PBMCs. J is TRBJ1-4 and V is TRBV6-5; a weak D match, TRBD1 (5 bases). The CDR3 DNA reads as TGTGCCAGCAGTTACACCAGGGTAAATGAAAAACTGTTTTTT. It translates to CASSYTRVNEKLFF.